This is a list of T cell receptor beta chains from one sample in a study of T-cell memory formation after mild COVID-19. TCRdb re-derived calls from the 5' RACE reads in MiXCR, one entry per CDR3 protein. The sample consists of more than 300,000 distinct CDR3 sequences, around 15% of them appearing once. The sample consisted of PBMCs or a T cell subset sorted from them (not recorded which). These receptors came from a man younger than 35 who had mild COVID-19 (a few samples of this study predate the infection). Cell type and time point are not known. Both conserved end residues are part of each CDR3. D genes are given only for firm matches. Part of the rows lack a size; the others show once, few, many or a class for expanded clones.

length: 13; J: TRBJ1-2; V: TRBV6-5; size: few; D: NA; DNA: TGTGCCAGCAGTTTTCCCGGAACGGGGGGCTACACCTTC; CDR3: CASSFPGTGGYTF
length: 14; J: TRBJ1-5; V: TRBV5-1; size: many; D: NA; DNA: TGCGCCAGCAGCTTGGCAGGGGGCAATCAGCCCCAGCATTTT; CDR3: CASSLAGGNQPQHF
length: 11; J: TRBJ1-6; V: TRBV2; size: many; D: NA; DNA: TGTGCCAGCAGTGGTAATTCACCCCTCCACTTT; CDR3: CASSGNSPLHF
length: 17; J: TRBJ2-1; V: TRBV20-1; size: many; D: NA; DNA: TGCAGTGCTAGAGACGGTGAGCGGGGACAGGCCTACAATGAGCAGTTCTTC; CDR3: CSARDGERGQAYNEQFF
length: 14; J: TRBJ1-4; V: TRBV6-5; size: few; D: NA; DNA: TGTGCCAGCAGTCGGGGGTCCACTAATGAAAAACTGTTTTTT; CDR3: CASSRGSTNEKLFF
length: 14; J: TRBJ1-1; V: TRBV7-2; size: NA; D: NA; DNA: TGTGCCAGCAGCGTCAATGCGGTCCCCACTGAAGCTTTCTTT; CDR3: CASSVNAVPTEAFF
length: 14; J: TRBJ1-4; V: TRBV29-1; size: few; D: TRBD1; DNA: TGCAGCGTTATGCCGGGACAGGGCTATGAAAAACTGTTTTTT; CDR3: CSVMPGQGYEKLFF
length: 13; J: TRBJ2-1; V: TRBV7-2; size: few; D: NA; DNA: TGTGCCAGCAGCTTAGGGGAGGGGGACAGGCAGTTCTTC; CDR3: CASSLGEGDRQFF
length: 14; J: TRBJ2-3; V: TRBV20-1; size: few; D: NA; DNA: TGCAGTGCCAGAGCGTATGCTAGCACAGATACGCAGTATTTT; CDR3: CSARAYASTDTQYF
length: 15; J: TRBJ2-3; V: TRBV7-2; size: few; D: NA; DNA: TGTGCCAGTTGGAGACGGACAGTCCCCGAGGATACGCAGTATTTT; CDR3: CASWRRTVPEDTQYF
length: 14; J: TRBJ1-5; V: TRBV5-1; size: many; D: NA; DNA: TGCGCCAGCAGCTTGTACGGTGGTCAGCAGCCCCAGCATTTT; CDR3: CASSLYGGQQPQHF
length: 13; J: TRBJ2-3; V: TRBV2; size: NA; D: NA; DNA: TGTGCCAGCGCCGGGGCGCGGGGAGATACGCAGTATTTT; CDR3: CASAGARGDTQYF
length: 14; J: TRBJ2-7; V: TRBV6-2/TRBV6-3; size: NA; D: NA; DNA: TGTGCCAGCAGTTACAGGCAGGGGACATACGAGCAGTACTTC; CDR3: CASSYRQGTYEQYF
length: 15; J: TRBJ1-4; V: TRBV18; size: few; D: TRBD1; DNA: TGTGCCAGCTCACTCCGACAGGGAGCTAATGAAAAACTGTTTTTT; CDR3: CASSLRQGANEKLFF
length: 12; J: TRBJ1-2; V: TRBV20-1; size: NA; D: NA; DNA: TGCAGGCCGGACGGGGGCAGGGATGGCTACACCTTC; CDR3: CRPDGGRDGYTF
length: 14; J: TRBJ2-5; V: TRBV29-1; size: NA; D: NA; DNA: TGCAGCGTCGATGACCGCTTGGCACAAGAGACCCAGTACTTC; CDR3: CSVDDRLAQETQYF
length: 17; J: TRBJ1-5; V: TRBV12-5; size: NA; D: NA; DNA: TGTGCTAGTGGTCCCACCGGCAGCCGATATAGCAATCAGCCCCAGCATTTT; CDR3: CASGPTGSRYSNQPQHF
length: 14; J: TRBJ1-1; V: TRBV28; size: NA; D: NA; DNA: TGTGCCAGCAGTTCCTCAAGGGAGGGAGGTTTAGCTTTCTTT; CDR3: CASSSSREGGLAFF
length: 10; J: TRBJ1-2; V: TRBV29-1; size: few; D: NA; DNA: TGCAGCGTTGACGGGGATGGCTACACCTTC; CDR3: CSVDGDGYTF
length: 13; J: TRBJ2-1; V: TRBV7-2; size: many; D: TRBD2; DNA: TGTGCCAGCAGCCGGACTAGTGGAAATGAGCAGTTCTTC; CDR3: CASSRTSGNEQFF
length: 15; J: TRBJ2-5; V: TRBV7-6; size: NA; D: TRBD2; DNA: TGTGCCAGCAGCTCTAGCGGGGGAGCTCCTATGTCCCAGTACTTC; CDR3: CASSSSGGAPMSQYF
length: 15; J: TRBJ2-7; V: TRBV4-3; size: few; D: TRBD1; DNA: TGCGCCAGCAGCCAAGAATTGACAGGGCCTTACGAGCAGTACTTC; CDR3: CASSQELTGPYEQYF
length: 11; J: TRBJ2-5; V: TRBV20-1; size: NA; D: NA; DNA: TGCAGTGCTGTGGTCGTAGAGACCCAGTACTTC; CDR3: CSAVVVETQYF
length: 16; J: TRBJ2-3; V: TRBV18; size: few; D: TRBD2; DNA: TGTGCCAGCTCTCTGACCTCGGGGGGGCTTGGAGATACGCAGTATTTT; CDR3: CASSLTSGGLGDTQYF
length: 15; J: TRBJ1-2; V: TRBV5-1; size: many; D: TRBD1; DNA: TGCGCCAGCAGCGATCTTACAGGGGGCGACTATGGCTACACCTTC; CDR3: CASSDLTGGDYGYTF
length: 13; J: TRBJ2-5; V: TRBV7-3; size: few; D: NA; DNA: TGTGCCAGCAGCCCGGACTGGCAAGAGACCCAGTACTTC; CDR3: CASSPDWQETQYF
length: 14; J: TRBJ1-1; V: TRBV29-1; size: NA; D: NA; DNA: TGCAGCGTTGAAGGTTCGCGGGGCACGACTGAAGCTTTCTTT; CDR3: CSVEGSRGTTEAFF
length: 16; J: TRBJ1-5; V: TRBV12-3/TRBV12-4; size: many; D: NA; DNA: TGTGCCAGCAGTGTCCTGGGGCAGGGGAATCAACAGCCCCAGCATTTT; CDR3: CASSVLGQGNQQPQHF
length: 14; J: TRBJ2-7; V: TRBV7-2; size: many; D: NA; DNA: TGTGCCAGCACCATGGGGACCACCTTCGGCGAGCAGTACTTC; CDR3: CASTMGTTFGEQYF
length: 13; J: TRBJ1-2; V: TRBV14; size: NA; D: NA; DNA: TGTGCCAGCAGCCAAGATCCAGGGTTCGGCTACACCTTC; CDR3: CASSQDPGFGYTF
length: 15; J: TRBJ2-3; V: TRBV20-1; size: few; D: NA; DNA: TGCAGTGCTAGAACTGGGGCCGGCCGCACAGATACGCAGTATTTT; CDR3: CSARTGAGRTDTQYF
length: 16; J: TRBJ1-5; V: TRBV24-1; size: few; D: NA; DNA: TGTGCCACCAGTGATTCCCCCGCAGGGAACAATCAGCCCCAGCATTTT; CDR3: CATSDSPAGNNQPQHF
length: 17; J: TRBJ2-5; V: TRBV28; size: NA; D: TRBD2; DNA: TGTGCCAGCAGTTCCGCTAGCGGCCGAGCGTACCAAGAGACCCAGTACTTC; CDR3: CASSSASGRAYQETQYF
length: 14; J: TRBJ1-2; V: TRBV20-1; size: few; D: NA; DNA: TGCAGTGCTAGTAAGCAACCTGGCGGGGATGGCTACACCTTC; CDR3: CSASKQPGGDGYTF
length: 16; J: TRBJ2-3; V: TRBV12-3/TRBV12-4; size: few; D: TRBD2; DNA: TGTGCCAGCAGTCCGAAGCGGGGGGGCCGAACAGATACGCAGTATTTT; CDR3: CASSPKRGGRTDTQYF
length: 13; J: TRBJ2-5; V: TRBV5-1; size: NA; D: NA; DNA: TGCGCCAGCAGCACGGAGGGGAGAGAGACCCAGTACTTC; CDR3: CASSTEGRETQYF
length: 17; J: TRBJ2-5; V: TRBV11-2; size: few; D: NA; DNA: TGTGCCAGCAGCTTATTCCAATCGATGCGCGTCCAAGAGACCCAGTACTTC; CDR3: CASSLFQSMRVQETQYF
length: 14; J: TRBJ2-2; V: TRBV2; size: few; D: NA; DNA: TGTGCCAGCAGGGAAACCGTGAACACCGGGGAGCTGTTTTTT; CDR3: CASRETVNTGELFF
length: 13; J: TRBJ2-7; V: TRBV5-1; size: NA; D: NA; DNA: TGCGCCAGCAGCTTGATGGGGAGCCACGAGCAGTACTTC; CDR3: CASSLMGSHEQYF
length: 12; J: TRBJ1-1; V: TRBV12-3/TRBV12-4; size: few; D: NA; DNA: TGTGCCAGCAGTTTGGAAATAAATGAAGCTTTCTTT; CDR3: CASSLEINEAFF
length: 15; J: TRBJ2-3; V: TRBV5-1; size: NA; D: NA; DNA: TGCGCCAGCAGACGCGGGACAGCTAGCACAGATACGCAGTATTTT; CDR3: CASRRGTASTDTQYF
length: 15; J: TRBJ2-2; V: TRBV6-5; size: few; D: TRBD1; DNA: TGTGCCAGCTATGACGGACAGGTTTCCACCGGGGAGCTGTTTTTT; CDR3: CASYDGQVSTGELFF
length: 15; J: TRBJ2-1; V: TRBV5-1; size: many; D: TRBD2; DNA: TGCGCCAGCAGCTTGGCGGCGGGGGGGCCCAATGAGCAGTTCTTC; CDR3: CASSLAAGGPNEQFF
length: 16; J: TRBJ2-1; V: TRBV19; size: NA; D: NA; DNA: TGTGCCAGTAGTATCCCTCGCGGGGCTGTATACAATGAGCAGTTCTTC; CDR3: CASSIPRGAVYNEQFF
length: 15; J: TRBJ1-3; V: TRBV2; size: NA; D: NA; DNA: TGTGCCAGCAGTCGGGACATCAGCTCTGGAAACACCATATATTTT; CDR3: CASSRDISSGNTIYF
length: 12; J: TRBJ1-1; V: TRBV29-1; size: many; D: NA; DNA: TGCAGCGGCTACAGGGTTAGGACTGAAGCTTTCTTT; CDR3: CSGYRVRTEAFF
length: 18; J: TRBJ1-2; V: TRBV6-5; size: NA; D: NA; DNA: TGTGCCAGCAGTTACTCGCTCCCCGGACCAGTTTTTAACTATGGCTACACCTTC; CDR3: CASSYSLPGPVFNYGYTF
length: 13; J: TRBJ1-1; V: TRBV12-3/TRBV12-4; size: few; D: NA; DNA: TGTGCCAGCAGTTTAAGTGCCCCAGGGACAGCTTTCTTT; CDR3: CASSLSAPGTAFF
length: 14; J: TRBJ2-3; V: TRBV11-3; size: few; D: TRBD2; DNA: TGTGCCAGCAGCAAAGGACTAGCGAGGGATACGCAGTATTTT; CDR3: CASSKGLARDTQYF
length: 17; J: TRBJ1-2; V: TRBV4-1; size: NA; D: TRBD1; DNA: TGCGCCAGCAGCCACCTCCCCGGACAGGACGACCGCTATGGCTACACCTTC; CDR3: CASSHLPGQDDRYGYTF